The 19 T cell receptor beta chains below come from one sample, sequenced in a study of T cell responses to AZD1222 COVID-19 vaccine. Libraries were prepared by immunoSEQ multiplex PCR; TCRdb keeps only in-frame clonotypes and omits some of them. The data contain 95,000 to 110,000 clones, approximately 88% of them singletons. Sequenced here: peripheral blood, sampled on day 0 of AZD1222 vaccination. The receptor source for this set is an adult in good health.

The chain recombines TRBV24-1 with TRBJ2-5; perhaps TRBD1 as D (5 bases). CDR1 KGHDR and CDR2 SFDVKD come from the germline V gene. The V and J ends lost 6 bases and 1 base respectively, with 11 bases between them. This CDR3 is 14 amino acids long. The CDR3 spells CATSYGHPQETQYF. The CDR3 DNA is TGTGCCACCAGTTACGGACATCCCCAAGAGACCCAGTACTTC.

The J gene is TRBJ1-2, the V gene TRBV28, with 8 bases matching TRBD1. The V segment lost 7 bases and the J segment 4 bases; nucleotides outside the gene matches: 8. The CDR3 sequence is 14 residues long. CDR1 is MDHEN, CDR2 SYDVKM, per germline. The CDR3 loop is CASTPDRVTYGYTF. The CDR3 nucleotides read TGTGCCAGCACCCCGGACAGGGTAACCTATGGCTACACCTTC.

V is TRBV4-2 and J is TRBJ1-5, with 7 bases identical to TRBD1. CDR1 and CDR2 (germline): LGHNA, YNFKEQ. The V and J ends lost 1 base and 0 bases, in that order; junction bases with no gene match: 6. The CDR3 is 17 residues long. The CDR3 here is CASSQVGDSNSNQPQHF. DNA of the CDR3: TGTGCCAGCAGCCAAGTTGGGGACAGCAATAGCAATCAGCCCCAGCATTTT.

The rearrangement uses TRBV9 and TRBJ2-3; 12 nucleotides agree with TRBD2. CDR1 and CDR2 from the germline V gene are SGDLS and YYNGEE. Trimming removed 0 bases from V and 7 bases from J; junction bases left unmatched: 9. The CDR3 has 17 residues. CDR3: CASSVVPSGGALYTQYF. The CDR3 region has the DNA TGTGCCAGCAGCGTAGTGCCTAGCGGGGGGGCCCTTTATACGCAGTATTTT. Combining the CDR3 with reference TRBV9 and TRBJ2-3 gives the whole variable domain DSGVTQTPKHLITATGQRVTLRCSPRSGDLSVYWYQQSLDQGLQFLIQYYNGEERAKGNILERFSAQQFPDLHSELNLSSLELGDSALYFCASSVVPSGGALYTQYFGPGTRLTVL.

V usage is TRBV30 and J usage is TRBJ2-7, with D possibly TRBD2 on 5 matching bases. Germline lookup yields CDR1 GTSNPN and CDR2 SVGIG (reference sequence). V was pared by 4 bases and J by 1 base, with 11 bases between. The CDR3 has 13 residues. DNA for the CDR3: TGTGCCTGGACATCCGGGATTTCCTACGAGCAGTACTTC. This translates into CAWTSGISYEQYF.

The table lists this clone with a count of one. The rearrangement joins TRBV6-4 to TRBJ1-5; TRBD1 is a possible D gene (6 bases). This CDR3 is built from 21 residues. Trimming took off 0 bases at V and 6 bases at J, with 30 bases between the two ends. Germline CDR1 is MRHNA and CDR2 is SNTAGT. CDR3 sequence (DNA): TGTGCCAGCAGTGACTCGAAACGGGTCAGGGGCGTCGTTGGGGGATTTCAGCCCCAGCATTTT. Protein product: CASSDSKRVRGVVGGFQPQHF.

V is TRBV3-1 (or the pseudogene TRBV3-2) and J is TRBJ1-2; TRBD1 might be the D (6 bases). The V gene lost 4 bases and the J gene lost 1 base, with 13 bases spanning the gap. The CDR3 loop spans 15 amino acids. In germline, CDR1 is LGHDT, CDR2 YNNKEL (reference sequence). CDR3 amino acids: CASSRSGGVNYGYTF. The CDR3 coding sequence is TGTGCCAGCAGCCGGTCGGGGGGCGTTAACTATGGCTACACCTTC.

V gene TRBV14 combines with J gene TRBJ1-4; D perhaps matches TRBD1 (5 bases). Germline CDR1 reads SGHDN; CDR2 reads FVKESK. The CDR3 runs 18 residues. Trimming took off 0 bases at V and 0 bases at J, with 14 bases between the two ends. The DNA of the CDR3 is TGTGCCAGCAGCCAAGAATTACGCGTGGGGGCAACTAATGAAAAACTGTTTTTT. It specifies CASSQELRVGATNEKLFF.

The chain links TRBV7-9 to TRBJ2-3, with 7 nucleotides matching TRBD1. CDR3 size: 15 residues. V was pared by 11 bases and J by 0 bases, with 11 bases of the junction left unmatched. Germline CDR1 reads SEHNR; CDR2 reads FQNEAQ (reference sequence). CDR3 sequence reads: CAGLAPGQSTDTQYF. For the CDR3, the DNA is TGTGCCGGCCTTGCCCCGGGACAGAGCACAGATACGCAGTATTTT. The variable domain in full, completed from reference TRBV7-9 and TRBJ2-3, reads DTGVSQNPRHKITKRGQNVTFRCDPISEHNRLYWYRQTLGQGPEFLTYFQNEAQLEKSRLLSDRFSAERPKGSFSTLEIQRTEQGDSAMYLCAGLAPGQSTDTQYFGPGTRLTVL.

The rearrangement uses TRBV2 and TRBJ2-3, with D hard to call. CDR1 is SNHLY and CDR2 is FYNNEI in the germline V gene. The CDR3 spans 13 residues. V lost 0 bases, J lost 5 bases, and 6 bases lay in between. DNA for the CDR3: TGTGCCAGCAGTGAAGCCAACATAGATACGCAGTATTTT. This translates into CASSEANIDTQYF.

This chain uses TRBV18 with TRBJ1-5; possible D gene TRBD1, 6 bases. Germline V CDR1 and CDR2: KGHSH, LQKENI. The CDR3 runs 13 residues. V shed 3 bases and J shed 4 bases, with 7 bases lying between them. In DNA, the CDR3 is TGTGCCAGCTCACCCGACAGGAATCAGCCCCAGCATTTT. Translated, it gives CASSPDRNQPQHF.

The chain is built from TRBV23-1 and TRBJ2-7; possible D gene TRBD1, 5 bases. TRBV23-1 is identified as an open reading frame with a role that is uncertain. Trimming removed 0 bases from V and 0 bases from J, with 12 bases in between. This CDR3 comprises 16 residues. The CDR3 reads CASSQSNRPSSYEQYF. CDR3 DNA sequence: TGCGCCAGCAGTCAATCCAACAGGCCGAGCTCCTACGAGCAGTACTTC.

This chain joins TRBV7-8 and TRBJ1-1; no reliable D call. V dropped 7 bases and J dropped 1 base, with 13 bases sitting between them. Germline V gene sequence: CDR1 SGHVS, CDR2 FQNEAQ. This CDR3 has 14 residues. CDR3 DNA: TGTGCCAGCATCAAACCGGGCCCGAACACTGAAGCTTTCTTT. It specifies CASIKPGPNTEAFF.

The CDR3 DNA reads as TGTGCCAGCGGGGGGGAACTCGCGAACACCGGGGAGCTGTTTTTT. Protein sequence: CASGGELANTGELFF. The chain is built from TRBV2 and TRBJ2-2; 7 bases agree with TRBD2. CDR3 size: 15 residues. Germline CDR1 and CDR2: SNHLY and FYNNEI. The V gene end was trimmed by 8 bases and the J gene end by 0 bases; junction bases not matched to a gene: 6.

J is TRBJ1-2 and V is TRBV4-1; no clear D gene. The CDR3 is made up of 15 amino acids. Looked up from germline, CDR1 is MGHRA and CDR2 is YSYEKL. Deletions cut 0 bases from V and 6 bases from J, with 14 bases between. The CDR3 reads CASSQDLGVWNGYTF. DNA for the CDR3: TGCGCCAGCAGCCAAGATCTCGGGGTATGGAATGGCTACACCTTC.

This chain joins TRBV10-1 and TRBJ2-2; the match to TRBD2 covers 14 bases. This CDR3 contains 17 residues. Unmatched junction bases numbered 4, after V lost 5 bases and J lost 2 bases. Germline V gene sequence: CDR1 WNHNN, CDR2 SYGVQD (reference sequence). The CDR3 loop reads CASSMGLAGDNTGELFF. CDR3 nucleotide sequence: TGCGCCAGCAGTATGGGACTAGCGGGAGACAACACCGGGGAGCTGTTTTTT.

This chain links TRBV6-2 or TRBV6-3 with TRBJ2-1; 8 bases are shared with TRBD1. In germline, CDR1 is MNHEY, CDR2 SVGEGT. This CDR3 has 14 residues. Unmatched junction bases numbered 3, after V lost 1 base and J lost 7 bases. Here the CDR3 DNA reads TGTGCCAGCAGTTACTTCACAGGGGGGAATGAGCAGTTCTTC. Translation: CASSYFTGGNEQFF.

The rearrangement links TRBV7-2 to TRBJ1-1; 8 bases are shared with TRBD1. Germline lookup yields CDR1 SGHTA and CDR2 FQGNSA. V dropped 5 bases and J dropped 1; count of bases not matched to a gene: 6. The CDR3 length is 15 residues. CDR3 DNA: TGTGCCAGCAGCCCCTCCGACAGGGGGAACACTGAAGCTTTCTTT. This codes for CASSPSDRGNTEAFF.

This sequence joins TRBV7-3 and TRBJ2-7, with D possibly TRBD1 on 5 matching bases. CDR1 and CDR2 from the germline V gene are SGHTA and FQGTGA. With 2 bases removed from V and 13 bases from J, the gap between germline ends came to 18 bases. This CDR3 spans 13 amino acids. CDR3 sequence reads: CASSLGGWGPLYF. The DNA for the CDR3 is TGTGCCAGCAGCTTAGGTGGTTGGGGCCCCTTATACTTC. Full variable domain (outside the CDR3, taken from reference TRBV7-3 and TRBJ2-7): GAGVSQTPSNKVTEKGKYVELRCDPISGHTALYWYRQSLGQGPEFLIYFQGTGAADDSGLPNDRFFAVRPEGSVSTLKIQRTERGDSAVYLCASSLGGWGPLYFGPGTRLTVT.